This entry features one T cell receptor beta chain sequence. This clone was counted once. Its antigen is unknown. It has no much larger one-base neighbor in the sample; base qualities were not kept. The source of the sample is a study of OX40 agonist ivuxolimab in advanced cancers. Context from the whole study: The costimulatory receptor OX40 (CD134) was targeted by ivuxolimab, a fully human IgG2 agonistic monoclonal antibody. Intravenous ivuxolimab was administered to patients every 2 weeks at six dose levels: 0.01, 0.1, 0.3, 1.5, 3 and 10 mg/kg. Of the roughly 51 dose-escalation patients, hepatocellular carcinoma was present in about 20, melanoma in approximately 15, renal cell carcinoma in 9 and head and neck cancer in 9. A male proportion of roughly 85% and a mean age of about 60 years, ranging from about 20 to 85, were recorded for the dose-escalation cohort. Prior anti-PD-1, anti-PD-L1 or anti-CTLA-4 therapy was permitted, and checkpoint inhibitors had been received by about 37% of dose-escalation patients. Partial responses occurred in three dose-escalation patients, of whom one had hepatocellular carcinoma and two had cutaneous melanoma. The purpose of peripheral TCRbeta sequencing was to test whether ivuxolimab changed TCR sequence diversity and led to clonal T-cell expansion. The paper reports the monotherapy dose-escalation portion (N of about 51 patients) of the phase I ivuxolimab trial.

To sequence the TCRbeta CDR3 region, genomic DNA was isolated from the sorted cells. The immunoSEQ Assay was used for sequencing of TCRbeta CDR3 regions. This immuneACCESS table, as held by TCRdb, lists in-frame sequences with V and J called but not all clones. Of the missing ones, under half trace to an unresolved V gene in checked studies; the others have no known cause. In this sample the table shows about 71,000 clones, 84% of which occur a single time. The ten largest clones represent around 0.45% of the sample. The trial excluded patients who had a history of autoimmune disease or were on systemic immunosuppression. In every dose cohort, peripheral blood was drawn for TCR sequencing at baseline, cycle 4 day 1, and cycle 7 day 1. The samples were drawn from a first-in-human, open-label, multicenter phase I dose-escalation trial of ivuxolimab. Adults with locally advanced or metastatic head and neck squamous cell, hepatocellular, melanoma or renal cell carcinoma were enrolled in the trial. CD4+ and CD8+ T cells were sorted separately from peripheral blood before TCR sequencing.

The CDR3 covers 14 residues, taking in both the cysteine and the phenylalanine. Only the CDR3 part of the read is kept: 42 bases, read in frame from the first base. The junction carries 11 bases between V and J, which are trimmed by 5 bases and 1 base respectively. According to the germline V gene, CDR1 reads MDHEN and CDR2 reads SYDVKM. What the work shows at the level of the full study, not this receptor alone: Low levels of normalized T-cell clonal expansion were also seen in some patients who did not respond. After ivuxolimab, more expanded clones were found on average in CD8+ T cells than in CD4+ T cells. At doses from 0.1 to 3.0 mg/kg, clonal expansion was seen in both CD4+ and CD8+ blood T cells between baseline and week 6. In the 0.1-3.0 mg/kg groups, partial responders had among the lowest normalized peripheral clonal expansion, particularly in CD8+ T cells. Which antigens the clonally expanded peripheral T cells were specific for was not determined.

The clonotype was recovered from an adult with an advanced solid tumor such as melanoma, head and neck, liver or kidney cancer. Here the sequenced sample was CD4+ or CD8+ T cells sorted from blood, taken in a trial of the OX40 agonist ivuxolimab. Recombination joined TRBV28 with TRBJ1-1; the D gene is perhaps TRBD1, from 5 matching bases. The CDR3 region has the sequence CASSQHQGNTEAFF. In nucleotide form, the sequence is TGTGCCAGCAGTCAACACCAGGGGAACACTGAAGCTTTCTTT.